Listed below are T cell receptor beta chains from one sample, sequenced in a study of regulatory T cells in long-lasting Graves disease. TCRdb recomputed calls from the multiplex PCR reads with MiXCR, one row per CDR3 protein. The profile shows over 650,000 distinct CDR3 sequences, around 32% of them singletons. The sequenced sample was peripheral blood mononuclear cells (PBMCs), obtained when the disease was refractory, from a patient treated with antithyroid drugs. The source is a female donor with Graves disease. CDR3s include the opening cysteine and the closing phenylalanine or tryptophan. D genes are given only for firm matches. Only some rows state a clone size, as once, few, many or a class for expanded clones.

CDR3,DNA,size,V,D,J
CASSPVINSPLHF,TGCGCCAGCAGCCCCGTCATTAATTCACCCCTCCACTTT,few,TRBV5-1,-,TRBJ1-6
CSVGGGTYGYTF,TGCAGCGTGGGAGGGGGCACATATGGCTACACCTTC,few,TRBV29-1,TRBD1,TRBJ1-2
CASSRTSASGANVLTF,TGTGCCAGCAGTAGAACTAGTGCCTCTGGGGCCAACGTCCTGACTTTC,-,TRBV12-3/TRBV12-4,-,TRBJ2-6
CASSPQPDRFYGYTF,TGTGCCAGCTCACCACAACCAGACAGATTCTATGGCTACACCTTC,many,TRBV18,-,TRBJ1-2
CATSTRDRAYQPQHF,TGTGCCACATCAACCCGGGACAGGGCGTATCAGCCCCAGCATTTT,many,TRBV15,TRBD1,TRBJ1-5
CASSQAIGDQPQHF,TGTGCCAGCAGCCAAGCGATTGGGGATCAGCCCCAGCATTTT,few,TRBV3-1,-,TRBJ1-5
CAGGGEGRDGYTF,TGTGCCGGTGGAGGGGAAGGAAGGGATGGCTACACCTTC,-,TRBV19,-,TRBJ1-2
CASSSLLTVNTEAFF,TGTGCCAGCAGTTCGCTACTGACAGTGAACACTGAAGCTTTCTTT,few,TRBV12-3/TRBV12-4,-,TRBJ1-1
CASSGSGLAAYEQYF,TGCGCCAGCAGCGGATCGGGACTAGCGGCATACGAGCAGTACTTC,-,TRBV5-1,TRBD2,TRBJ2-7
CASSVEGTRGETQYF,TGTGCCAGCAGCGTAGAGGGGACTAGGGGAGAGACCCAGTACTTC,few,TRBV9,TRBD2,TRBJ2-5
CAIQISDEQYF,TGTGCCATACAAATATCGGACGAGCAGTACTTC,-,TRBV10-3,-,TRBJ2-7
CSVAPNQRYGYTF,TGCAGCGTTGCCCCAAATCAGCGCTATGGCTACACCTTC,-,TRBV29-1,-,TRBJ1-2
CASSSDGAGRNTGELFF,TGTGCCAGCAGCTCAGATGGTGCGGGTCGGAACACCGGGGAGCTGTTTTTT,-,TRBV7-9,-,TRBJ2-2
CASSGTRANQPQHF,TGTGCCAGCAGTGGGACCCGTGCCAATCAGCCCCAGCATTTT,few,TRBV25-1,-,TRBJ1-5
CSARDTSAISYEQYF,TGCAGTGCTAGAGATACTAGCGCGATATCCTACGAGCAGTACTTC,few,TRBV20-1,TRBD2,TRBJ2-7
CSATHSGRGQLLSNQPQHF,TGCAGTGCTACTCATTCCGGGCGTGGGCAACTCCTTAGCAATCAGCCCCAGCATTTT,-,TRBV20-1,-,TRBJ1-5
CASSEAPSRRGEKLFF,TGTGCCAGCAGTGAAGCGCCGTCCCGGCGGGGTGAAAAACTGTTTTTT,many,TRBV2,-,TRBJ1-4
CASSSRAAEKLFF,TGTGCCAGCAGCTCCCGGGCAGCCGAAAAACTGTTTTTT,-,TRBV7-9,-,TRBJ1-4
CASSPRDRRTYEQYF,TGTGCCAGCAGCCCACGGGACAGGAGAACCTACGAGCAGTACTTC,-,TRBV7-9,TRBD1,TRBJ2-7
CASSLAPGTEAFF,TGTGCCAGCAGCTTAGCCCCAGGGACTGAAGCTTTCTTT,few,TRBV7-2,-,TRBJ1-1
CAGSLEGGNQPQHF,TGCGCCGGCAGCTTGGAGGGAGGCAATCAGCCCCAGCATTTT,-,TRBV5-1,-,TRBJ1-5
CASSPMGLADPLFANTGELFF,TGCGCCAGCAGCCCGATGGGACTAGCGGACCCCTTGTTTGCGAACACCGGGGAGCTGTTTTTT,once,TRBV5-1,TRBD2,TRBJ2-2
CASSPRGTSGSYEQYF,TGTGCCAGCAGCCCCCGCGGGACTAGCGGCAGCTACGAGCAGTACTTC,-,TRBV9,TRBD2,TRBJ2-7
CATTDGSRYEQYF,TGTGCCACCACGGACGGTTCCCGCTACGAGCAGTACTTC,-,TRBV15,-,TRBJ2-7
CASSERQLNSPLHF,TGTGCCAGCAGCGAGAGACAGTTGAATTCACCCCTCCACTTT,-,TRBV9,-,TRBJ1-6
CASRDWGGGLTGELFF,TGTGCCAGCAGGGACTGGGGAGGGGGCTTAACCGGGGAGCTGTTTTTT,few,TRBV6-1,-,TRBJ2-2
CASRDRMNTEAFF,TGTGCCAGCAGAGACAGGATGAACACTGAAGCTTTCTTT,many,TRBV19,-,TRBJ1-1
CASSEEGVLTVGVYDYTF,TGTGCCAGCAGTGAAGAGGGAGTGTTGACAGTCGGGGTGTATGACTACACCTTC,-,TRBV2,-,TRBJ1-2
CASSEAGTLNTGAFF,TGTGCCAGCAGTGAAGCAGGGACTCTGAACACTGGAGCTTTCTTT,-,TRBV25-1,-,TRBJ1-1
CASSHGRLNTEAFF,TGTGCCAGCAGTCATGGACGGTTGAACACTGAAGCTTTCTTT,many,TRBV12-3/TRBV12-4,-,TRBJ1-1
CASSETGTGSHEQYF,TGCGCCAGCAGTGAGACCGGGACAGGGAGCCACGAGCAGTACTTC,-,TRBV10-1,TRBD1,TRBJ2-7
CASSETWANQPQHF,TGTGCCAGCAGTGAAACTTGGGCCAATCAGCCCCAGCATTTT,many,TRBV6-1,-,TRBJ1-5
CAVSPSGSETQYF,TGTGCCGTCAGTCCTAGCGGGAGTGAGACCCAGTACTTC,-,TRBV7-6,TRBD2,TRBJ2-5
CASGLEENSPLHF,TGTGCTAGTGGTTTGGAGGAGAATTCACCCCTCCACTTT,few,TRBV12-5,-,TRBJ1-6
CASTLLPSGPNYGYTF,TGTGCCAGCACCCTCCTTCCCTCCGGTCCTAACTATGGCTACACCTTC,-,TRBV2,-,TRBJ1-2
CASRTAAGAYNEQFF,TGTGCCAGCAGAACGGCAGCGGGGGCCTACAATGAGCAGTTCTTC,few,TRBV27,TRBD2,TRBJ2-1
CASGIGQGVNTEAFF,TGTGCTAGTGGTATCGGACAGGGAGTGAACACTGAAGCTTTCTTT,few,TRBV12-5,TRBD1,TRBJ1-1
CASSQDGNLNTEAFF,TGTGCCAGCAGCCAAGATGGCAACCTGAACACTGAAGCTTTCTTT,-,TRBV3-1,-,TRBJ1-1
CASSGDREYYGYTF,TGTGCCAGCAGCGGCGACAGGGAGTACTATGGCTACACCTTC,few,TRBV7-9,TRBD1,TRBJ1-2
CASSRDRPGESPLHF,TGTGCCAGCAGCCGGGACAGGCCAGGGGAATCACCCCTCCACTTT,many,TRBV2,TRBD1,TRBJ1-6
CASSFSETQYF,TGTGCCAGCAGTTTTAGTGAGACCCAGTACTTC,many,TRBV12-3/TRBV12-4,-,TRBJ2-5
CASRINPGQQNTEAFF,TGTGCCAGCAGAATAAATCCGGGACAGCAAAACACTGAAGCTTTCTTT,many,TRBV2,TRBD1,TRBJ1-1
CSVEAAGGGEKLFF,TGCAGCGTTGAAGCGGCAGGGGGGGGTGAAAAACTGTTTTTT,-,TRBV29-1,TRBD1,TRBJ1-4
CAWSRGNIATNEKLFF,TGTGCCTGGAGCCGAGGGAACATCGCAACTAATGAAAAACTGTTTTTT,-,TRBV30,-,TRBJ1-4
CATGKPRSNEQFF,TGTGCCACGGGTAAGCCGAGGAGCAATGAGCAGTTCTTC,few,TRBV10-3,-,TRBJ2-1
CASRKGDQPQHF,TGTGCCAGCAGGAAAGGGGATCAGCCCCAGCATTTT,-,TRBV6-1,-,TRBJ1-5
CASSLLGWNQPQHF,TGTGCCAGCAGTTTACTGGGGTGGAATCAGCCCCAGCATTTT,few,TRBV28,-,TRBJ1-5
CSATGQNTEAFF,TGCAGCGCGACAGGGCAGAACACTGAAGCTTTCTTT,-,TRBV29-1,TRBD1,TRBJ1-1
CASSIMLAGSQETQYF,TGTGCCAGCAGTATCATGCTAGCGGGGAGCCAAGAGACCCAGTACTTC,-,TRBV12-3/TRBV12-4,TRBD2,TRBJ2-5
CAWDLYEQYF,TGTGCCTGGGACTTATACGAGCAGTACTTC,few,TRBV30,-,TRBJ2-7
CAIRKDYEQYF,TGTGCCATCAGGAAAGACTACGAGCAGTACTTC,few,TRBV10-3,-,TRBJ2-7
CASNLQDHEQFF,TGCGCCAGCAATCTGCAGGACCATGAGCAGTTCTTC,-,TRBV5-1,-,TRBJ2-1
CASSYFRGGEYEQYF,TGTGCCAGCAGCTATTTTAGAGGTGGAGAATACGAGCAGTACTTC,-,TRBV7-2,-,TRBJ2-7
CASSQDIQGYTEAFF,TGTGCCAGCAGCCAAGATATCCAGGGCTACACTGAAGCTTTCTTT,-,TRBV4-2,-,TRBJ1-1
CASKSGTGGFGANVLTF,TGTGCCAGCAAATCCGGGACAGGGGGCTTTGGGGCCAACGTCCTGACTTTC,-,TRBV28,TRBD1,TRBJ2-6